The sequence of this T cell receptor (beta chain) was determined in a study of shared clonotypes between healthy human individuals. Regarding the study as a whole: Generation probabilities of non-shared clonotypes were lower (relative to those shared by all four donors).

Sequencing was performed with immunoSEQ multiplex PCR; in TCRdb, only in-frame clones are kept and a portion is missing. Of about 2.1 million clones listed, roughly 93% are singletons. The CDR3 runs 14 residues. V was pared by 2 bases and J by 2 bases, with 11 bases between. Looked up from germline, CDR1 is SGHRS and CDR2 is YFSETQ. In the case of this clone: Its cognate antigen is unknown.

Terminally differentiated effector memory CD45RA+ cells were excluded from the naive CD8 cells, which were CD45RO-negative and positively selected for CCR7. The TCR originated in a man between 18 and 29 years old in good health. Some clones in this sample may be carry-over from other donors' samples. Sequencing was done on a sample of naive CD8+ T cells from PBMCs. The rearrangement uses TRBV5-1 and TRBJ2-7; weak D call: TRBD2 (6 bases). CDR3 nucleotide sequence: TGCGCCAGCAGCTTCCAGGGACTTACCTACGAGCAGTACTTC. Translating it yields CASSFQGLTYEQYF.